This T cell receptor (beta chain) originates from a study of cytomegalovirus exposure and HLA in healthy donors. To note about this clone: Its specificity is unknown.

Researchers ran the PCR with 60 Vbeta and 13 Jbeta primers. Original methodology: A follow-up analysis tallied 60 million to 85 million unique TCR beta chains, roughly 11 million shared. Clones were sequenced by immunoSEQ multiplex PCR, and TCRdb holds only the in-frame ones, with some missing. V and J calls and clone size are copied from that table; D and trimming were computed from the DNA. The table lists approximately 160,000 clones, 75% to 90% of them singletons. Findings and caveats of the study: A further, later analysis showed that HLA-associated TCR beta chains (compared with equally common others) were more clonally expanded. V- and J-gene trimming in TCR beta was tied to a missense DCLRE1C variant by an analysis performed later.

This clonotype originated in a man aged 50 to 60 in good health and CMV-seropositive. Specimen: PBMCs.

CDR3 sequence (DNA): TGTGCCAGCAGTTACTACGAGCGGGCGGGGATCGGGGAGCTGTTTTTT. This translates into CASSYYERAGIGELFF. V and J are TRBV6-6 and TRBJ2-2; D perhaps matches TRBD2 (6 bases). The CDR3 has 16 residues. In germline, CDR1 is MNHNY, CDR2 SVGAGI (reference sequence). With 1 base removed from V and 7 bases from J, the gap between germline ends came to 16 bases.